This entry lists 11 T cell receptor beta chains sequenced from one sample in a study of low-dose radiotherapy and immunotherapy resistance in tumors. Time point here: before trial treatment. First-strand cDNA relied on TRAV- and TRBV-specific primers spanning alpha and beta chains. For amplifying TCRs, the PCR ran for approximately 21 cycles with Phusion, which was used together with a constant-region primer and the adapter on the V primers. TCRdb reprocessed the reads via MiXCR and lists one record per CDR3 protein. Altogether tens of thousands of distinct CDR3 sequences are present, under 20% being singletons, with the ten largest covering over 4.5%. The source material was PBMCs, sampled before treatment. The receptors shown here come from a male donor with prostate cancer.

The J gene is TRBJ2-1, the V gene TRBV11-3, with 9 bases that match TRBD2. Losses at the gene ends were 4 bases for V and 5 bases for J; bases not matched to a gene: 21. CDR3 length: 20 residues. In germline, CDR1 is SGHNT, CDR2 YENEEA. CDR3 bases: TGTGCCAGCAGCTACAGAGACGGCTCGGGACCAGCGGGGGGTCACAATGAGCAGTTCTTC. This sequence encodes CASSYRDGSGPAGGHNEQFF.

This clonotype was detected only a few times. This likely stems from a read error, as it lies one base from a far larger clone. The chain has TRBV20-1 and TRBJ2-7; D ambiguous. Deletions cut 1 base from V and 7 bases from J, with 8 bases between. This CDR3 spans 11 amino acids. CDR1 DFQATT and CDR2 SNEGSKA come from the germline V gene (reference sequence). CDR3 DNA: TGCAGTGCTAGAGTTCTCGCGGAGCAGTACTTC. It codes for CSARVLAEQYF.

This clonotype was counted at least ten times. V and J are TRBV6-1 and TRBJ1-5, with 7 bases that match TRBD1. The germline V gene has CDR1 MNHNS and CDR2 SASEGT. This CDR3 has 13 residues. V lost 7 bases and J lost 6; bases outside the gene matches: 6. The CDR3 DNA sequence: TGTGCCAGCACCCGACAGGGAAGTCAGCCCCAGCATTTT. Translated, it gives CASTRQGSQPQHF.

This clonotype was counted at least ten times. CDR3: CSAKGSGISNQPQHF. CDR3 DNA: TGCAGTGCCAAGGGGTCGGGTATAAGCAATCAGCCCCAGCATTTT. The genes are TRBV20-1 and TRBJ1-5; tentatively, D is TRBD1 (5 bases). The CDR3 runs to 15 residues. The ends were cut back, 6 bases at V and 1 base at J, with 16 bases in the middle. The germline CDR1 and CDR2 sequences are DFQATT and SNEGSKA (reference sequence).

In this sample, this clonotype turned up many times. This chain connects TRBV29-1 to TRBJ2-3, with 10 bases aligning to TRBD1. V dropped 3 bases and J dropped 2; count of bases not matched to a gene: 5. This CDR3 is 15 amino acids long. Germline V gene sequence: CDR1 SQVTM, CDR2 ANQGSEA. The CDR3 DNA is TGCAGCGTTGATTTCGGGACAGGGGCCACAGATACGCAGTATTTT. Amino acids: CSVDFGTGATDTQYF.

The sample holds many counts of this clonotype. This chain joins TRBV20-1 and TRBJ2-2, with TRBD2 matching 8 bases. The germline gives CDR1 DFQATT, CDR2 SNEGSKA (reference sequence). V gave up 2 bases and J gave up 4 bases; unmatched junction bases: 6. This CDR3 contains 15 residues. CDR3 sequence (DNA): TGCAGTGCTAGAAAAACGGGGGGGCCCACCGGGGAGCTGTTTTTT. Its translation is CSARKTGGPTGELFF.

Details on this clonotype: With a far larger clone one base away, a read error is the likely cause. The rearrangement links TRBV6-1 to TRBJ1-2, with TRBD1 matching 7 bases. Germline trimming cut 5 bases from V and 8 bases from J; bases unmatched to any gene: 11. Per germline, CDR1 MNHNS and CDR2 SASEGT. The CDR3 is 14 amino acids. DNA of the CDR3: TGTGCCAGCAGTCAACACCAGGGACAGTGCGGCTACACCTTC. This codes for CASSQHQGQCGYTF.

This clonotype was seen many times. The chain employs TRBV7-2 and TRBJ2-7; D might be TRBD2 (6 bases). The CDR3 totals 13 residues. The germline gives CDR1 SGHTA, CDR2 FQGNSA. The V gene lost 7 bases and the J gene lost 1 base, with 11 bases spanning the gap. CDR3 sequence: CASKLGGSYEQYF. The CDR3 coding sequence is TGTGCCAGCAAATTGGGGGGATCCTACGAGCAGTACTTC.

This clonotype was counted ten times or more. Here the CDR3 reads CASSPSGASMYEQYF. In nucleotides, the CDR3 is TGTGCCAGCAGCCCATCCGGGGCTAGCATGTACGAGCAGTACTTC. This chain links TRBV7-3 with TRBJ2-7; D might be TRBD1 or TRBD2, each matching 5 bases. Germline V CDR1 and CDR2: SGHTA, FQGTGA. V lost 5 bases and J lost 4, with 18 bases in between. The CDR3 is 15 residues long.

The CDR3 DNA reads TGTGCCAGCCGACAGGGAGCCTACAATGAGCAGTTCTTC. Translated: CASRQGAYNEQFF. The chain recombines TRBV6-5 with TRBJ2-1, with 7 bases lining up with TRBD1. Germline CDR1 reads MNHEY; CDR2 reads SVGAGI. The CDR3 length is 13 residues. V shed 8 bases and J 2 bases; nucleotides not matched to a gene: 3.

This clonotype was seen at least ten times. V gene TRBV6-6 combines with J gene TRBJ1-5, with 7 bases fitting TRBD1. CDR1 is MNHNY and CDR2 is SVGAGI in the germline V gene (reference sequence). The V and J ends lost 8 bases and 5 bases, in that order; junction bases with no gene match: 12. The CDR3 is 15 residues long. CDR3 protein: CASYHDRDPYQPQHF. The DNA of the CDR3 is TGTGCCAGCTACCACGACAGGGACCCTTATCAGCCCCAGCATTTT.